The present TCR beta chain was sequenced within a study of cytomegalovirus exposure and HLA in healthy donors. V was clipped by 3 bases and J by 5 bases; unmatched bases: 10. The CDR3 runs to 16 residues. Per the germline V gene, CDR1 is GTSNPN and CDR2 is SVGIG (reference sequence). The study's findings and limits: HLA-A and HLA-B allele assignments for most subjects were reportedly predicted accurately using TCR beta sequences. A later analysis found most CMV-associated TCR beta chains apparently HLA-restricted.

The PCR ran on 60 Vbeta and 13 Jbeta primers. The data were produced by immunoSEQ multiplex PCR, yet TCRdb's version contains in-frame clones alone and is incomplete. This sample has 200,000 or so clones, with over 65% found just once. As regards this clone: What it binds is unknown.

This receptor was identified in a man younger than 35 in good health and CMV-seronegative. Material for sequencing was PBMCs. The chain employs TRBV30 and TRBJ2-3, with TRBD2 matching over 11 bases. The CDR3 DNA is TGTGCCTGGAGCGCCCTTAGCGGGAGGGCCCGAGATACGCAGTATTTT. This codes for CAWSALSGRARDTQYF. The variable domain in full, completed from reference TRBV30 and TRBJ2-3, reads SQTIHQWPATLVQPVGSPLSLECTVEGTSNPNLYWYRQAAGRGLQLLFYSVGIGQISSEVPQNLSASRPQDRQFILSSKKLLLSDSGFYLCAWSALSGRARDTQYFGPGTRLTVL.